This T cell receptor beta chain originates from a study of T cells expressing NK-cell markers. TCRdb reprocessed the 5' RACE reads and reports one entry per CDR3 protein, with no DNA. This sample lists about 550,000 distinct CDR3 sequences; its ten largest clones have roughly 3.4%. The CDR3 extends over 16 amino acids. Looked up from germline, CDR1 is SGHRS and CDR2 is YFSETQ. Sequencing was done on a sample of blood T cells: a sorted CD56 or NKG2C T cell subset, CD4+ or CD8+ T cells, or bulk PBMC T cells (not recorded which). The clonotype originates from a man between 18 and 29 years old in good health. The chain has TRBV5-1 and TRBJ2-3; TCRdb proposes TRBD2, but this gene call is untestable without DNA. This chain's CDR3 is CASSLSITSAADTQYF.